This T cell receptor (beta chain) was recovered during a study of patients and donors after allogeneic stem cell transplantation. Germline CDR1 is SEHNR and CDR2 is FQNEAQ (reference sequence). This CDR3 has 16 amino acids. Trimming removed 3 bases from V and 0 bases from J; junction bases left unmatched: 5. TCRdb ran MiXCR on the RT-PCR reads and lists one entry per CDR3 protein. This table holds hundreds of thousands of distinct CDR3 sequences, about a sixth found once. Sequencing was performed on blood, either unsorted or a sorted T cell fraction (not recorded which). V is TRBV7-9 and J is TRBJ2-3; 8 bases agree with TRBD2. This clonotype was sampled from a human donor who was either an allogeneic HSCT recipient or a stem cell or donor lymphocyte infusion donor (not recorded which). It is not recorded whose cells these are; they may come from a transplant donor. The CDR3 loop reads CASSFFSGVSTDTQYF. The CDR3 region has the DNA TGTGCCAGCAGCTTCTTTAGCGGGGTTAGCACAGATACGCAGTATTTT.